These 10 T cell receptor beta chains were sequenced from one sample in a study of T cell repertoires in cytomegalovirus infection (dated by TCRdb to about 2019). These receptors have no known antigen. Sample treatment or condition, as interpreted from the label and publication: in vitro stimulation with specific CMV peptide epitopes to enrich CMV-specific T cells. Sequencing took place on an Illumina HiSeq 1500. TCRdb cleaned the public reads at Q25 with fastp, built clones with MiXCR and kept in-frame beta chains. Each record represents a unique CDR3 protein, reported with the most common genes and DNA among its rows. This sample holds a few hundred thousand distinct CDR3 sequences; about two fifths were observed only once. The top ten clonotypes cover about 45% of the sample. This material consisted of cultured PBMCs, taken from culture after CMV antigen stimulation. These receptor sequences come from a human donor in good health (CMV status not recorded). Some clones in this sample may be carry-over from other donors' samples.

This CDR3 reads CSVEDRGTGGHEQYF. The CDR3 region has the DNA TGCAGCGTTGAAGATCGTGGGACAGGGGGCCACGAGCAGTACTTC. V usage is TRBV29-1 and J usage is TRBJ2-7, with 12 nucleotides matching TRBD1. V was clipped by 0 bases and J by 5 bases; unmatched bases: 5. The CDR3 consists of 15 residues. Germline V gene sequence: CDR1 SQVTM, CDR2 ANQGSEA.

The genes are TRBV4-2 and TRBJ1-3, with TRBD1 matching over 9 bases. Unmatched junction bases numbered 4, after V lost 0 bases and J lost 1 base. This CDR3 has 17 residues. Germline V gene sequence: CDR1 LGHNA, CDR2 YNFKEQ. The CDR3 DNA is TGTGCCAGCAGCCAAGATCGGGGGACAGGGTCTGGAAACACCATATATTTT. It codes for CASSQDRGTGSGNTIYF.

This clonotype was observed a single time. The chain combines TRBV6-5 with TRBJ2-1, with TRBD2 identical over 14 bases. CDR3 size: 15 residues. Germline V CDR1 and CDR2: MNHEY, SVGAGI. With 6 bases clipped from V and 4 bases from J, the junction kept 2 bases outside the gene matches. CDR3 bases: TGTGCCAGCAGGAGACTAGCGGGGGGGTACAATGAGCAGTTCTTC. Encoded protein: CASRRLAGGYNEQFF.

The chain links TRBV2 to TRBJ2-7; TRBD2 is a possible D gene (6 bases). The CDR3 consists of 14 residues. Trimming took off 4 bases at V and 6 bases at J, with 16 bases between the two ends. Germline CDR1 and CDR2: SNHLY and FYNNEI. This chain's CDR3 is CASSVRLVSAEQYF. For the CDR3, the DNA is TGTGCCAGCAGTGTGCGACTAGTGTCTGCCGAGCAGTACTTC.

CDR3 sequence reads: CASSRGQGGIFEAFF. The CDR3 DNA sequence: TGTGCCAGCAGCAGGGGACAGGGGGGGATTTTTGAAGCTTTCTTT. The rearrangement uses TRBV5-5 and TRBJ1-1; TRBD1 matches at 11 bases. Germline V lookup: CDR1 SGHKS, CDR2 YYEKEE (reference sequence). J lost 7 bases, V lost 4 bases, and 9 bases had no gene match. The CDR3 runs 15 residues.

The CDR3 region has the DNA TGTGCCAGCAGCTTAGTTATAGCGGGGGGGGGTACCCAGTACTTC. Its protein is CASSLVIAGGGTQYF. The chain carries TRBV7-2 and TRBJ2-5; TRBD2 aligns across 11 bases. Per germline, CDR1 SGHTA and CDR2 FQGNSA. With V trimmed by 1 base and J by 8 bases, 6 bases remained unmatched. CDR3 size: 15 residues.

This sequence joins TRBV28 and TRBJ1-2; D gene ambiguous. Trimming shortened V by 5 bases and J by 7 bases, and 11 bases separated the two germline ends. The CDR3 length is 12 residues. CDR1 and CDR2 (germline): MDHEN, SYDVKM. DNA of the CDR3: TGTGCCAGCAGTGCCCCCCACGGTGGCTACACCTTC. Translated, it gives CASSAPHGGYTF.

The CDR3 nucleotides are TGTGCCAGCAGCTTAGCGCGACTAGCGGGGGCCTCATACAATGAGCAGTTCTTC. As protein: CASSLARLAGASYNEQFF. The chain is built from TRBV7-2 and TRBJ2-1; 12 bases match TRBD2. Trimming removed 0 bases from V and 4 bases from J; junction bases left unmatched: 7. Germline loops: CDR1 SGHTA, CDR2 FQGNSA. The CDR3 contains 18 residues.

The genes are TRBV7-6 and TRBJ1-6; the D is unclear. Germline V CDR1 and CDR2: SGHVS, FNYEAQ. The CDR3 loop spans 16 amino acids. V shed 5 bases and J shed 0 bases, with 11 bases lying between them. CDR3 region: CASSPRARSYNSPLHF. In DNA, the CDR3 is TGTGCCAGCAGCCCCCGTGCTCGCTCCTATAATTCACCCCTCCACTTT.

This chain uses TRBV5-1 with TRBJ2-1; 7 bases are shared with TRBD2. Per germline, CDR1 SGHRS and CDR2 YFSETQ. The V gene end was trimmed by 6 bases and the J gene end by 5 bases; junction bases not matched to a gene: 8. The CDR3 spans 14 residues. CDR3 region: CASKPGGSDNEQFF. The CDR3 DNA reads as TGCGCCAGCAAACCGGGAGGTTCGGACAATGAGCAGTTCTTC.